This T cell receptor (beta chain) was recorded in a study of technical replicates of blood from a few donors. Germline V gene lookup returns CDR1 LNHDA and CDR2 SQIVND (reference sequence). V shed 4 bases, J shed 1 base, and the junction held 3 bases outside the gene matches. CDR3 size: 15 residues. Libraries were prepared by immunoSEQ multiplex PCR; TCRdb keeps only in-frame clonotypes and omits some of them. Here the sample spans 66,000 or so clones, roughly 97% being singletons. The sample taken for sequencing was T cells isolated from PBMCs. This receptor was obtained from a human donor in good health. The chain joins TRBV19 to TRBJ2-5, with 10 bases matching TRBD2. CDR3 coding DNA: TGTGCCAGTAGTAAACTAGCGGGGTCCCAAGAGACCCAGTACTTC. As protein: CASSKLAGSQETQYF.